A selection of T cell receptor beta chains follows, all from one sample in a study of T cell repertoires in cytomegalovirus infection. TCRdb itself ran the reads through MiXCR, one entry per CDR3 protein. This table has about 500,000 distinct CDR3 sequences, more than 30% appearing once. The antigens for these receptors are not known. The sample was cultured PBMCs, taken from culture after CMV antigen stimulation. These receptors all stem from a human donor in good health (CMV status not recorded). Some clones in this sample may be carry-over from other donors' samples. Each CDR3 is given with its conserved first and last residue. A D gene is named only where the DNA matches it firmly. Rows give clone size only sometimes, using once, few, many, or a class for an expanded clone.

>TRBD2|TRBV4-3|TRBJ2-3|-
CASSPIAGETDTQYF
TGCGCCAGCAGTCCTATAGCGGGAGAGACAGATACGCAGTATTTT
>TRBD1|TRBV19|TRBJ2-5|-
CASSPQTGALQETQYF
TGTGCCAGTAGTCCCCAGACAGGGGCCCTCCAGGAGACCCAGTACTTC
>-|TRBV7-2|TRBJ2-2|many
CASSFGLNTGELFF
TGTGCCAGCAGCTTCGGACTCAACACCGGGGAGCTGTTTTTT
>TRBD2|TRBV10-3|TRBJ2-1|-
CAISQGLAGAVDEQFF
TGTGCCATCAGTCAGGGACTAGCGGGAGCGGTGGATGAGCAGTTCTTC
>TRBD1|TRBV20-1|TRBJ1-2|-
CSASRGQGVYGYTF
TGCAGTGCTAGTAGAGGACAGGGCGTATATGGCTACACCTTC
>-|TRBV18|TRBJ2-1|few
CASSPPSAGEQFF
TGTGCCAGCTCACCACCCTCCGCCGGTGAGCAGTTCTTC
>-|TRBV7-9|TRBJ2-5|few
CASSLLNQETQYF
TGTGCCAGCAGCTTACTTAACCAAGAGACCCAGTACTTC
>TRBD1|TRBV28|TRBJ2-7|few
CAAGTGRNEQYF
TGTGCCGCCGGGACAGGGAGGAACGAGCAGTACTTC
>-|TRBV12-3/TRBV12-4|TRBJ1-1|-
CASSRMMNTEAFF
TGTGCCAGCAGCCGAATGATGAACACTGAAGCTTTCTTT
>TRBD1|TRBV25-1|TRBJ2-1|-
CASSVRDRLYNEQFF
TGTGCCAGCAGCGTCCGGGACAGGCTCTACAATGAGCAGTTCTTC
>TRBD1|TRBV19|TRBJ1-5|-
CASGRQGENQPQHF
TGTGCCAGTGGTAGACAGGGGGAGAATCAGCCCCAGCATTTT
>-|TRBV28|TRBJ1-2|-
CASSLYQAFNYGYTF
TGTGCCAGCAGTTTATATCAGGCGTTTAACTATGGCTACACCTTC
>-|TRBV7-2|TRBJ2-1|few
CASSLAGTRSGQFF
TGTGCCAGCAGCTTAGCCGGGACGAGGAGCGGGCAGTTCTTC
>TRBD2|TRBV12-3/TRBV12-4|TRBJ2-1|few
CASRILAGLYNEQFF
TGTGCCAGCCGTATCTTAGCGGGACTCTACAATGAGCAGTTCTTC
>-|TRBV12-3/TRBV12-4|TRBJ2-2|few
CASSKTTPGELFF
TGTGCCAGCAGTAAGACGACGCCCGGGGAGCTGTTTTTT
>TRBD2|TRBV7-3|TRBJ2-3|many
CASSLIGPGLGPDTQYF
TGTGCCAGCAGCTTAATTGGACCGGGACTAGGACCAGATACGCAGTATTTT
>-|TRBV29-1|TRBJ1-2|-
CSVAPVWAQAPYGYTF
TGCAGCGTAGCCCCAGTGTGGGCCCAGGCTCCGTATGGCTACACCTTC
>TRBD2|TRBV20-1|TRBJ2-2|-
CSARGSSGRADTGELFF
TGCAGTGCTAGAGGGTCTAGCGGGAGGGCCGACACCGGGGAGCTGTTTTTT
>TRBD2|TRBV7-2|TRBJ2-7|many
CASSLVGGRAHEQYF
TGTGCCAGCAGCTTAGTTGGTGGGAGGGCCCACGAGCAGTACTTC
>-|TRBV28|TRBJ1-5|once
CASGRANQPQHF
TGTGCCAGCGGCAGGGCTAATCAGCCCCAGCATTTT
>TRBD1|TRBV12-3/TRBV12-4|TRBJ1-2|-
CASLTGSLFLNYGYTF
TGTGCCAGCTTGACAGGGTCCCTCTTTTTAAACTATGGCTACACCTTC
>TRBD2|TRBV11-3|TRBJ2-4|few
CASSLGLAGSLAKNIQYF
TGTGCCAGCAGCCTTGGACTAGCGGGGTCACTAGCCAAAAACATTCAGTACTTC
>TRBD1|TRBV11-3|TRBJ2-5|-
CASSRGQEQETQYF
TGTGCCAGCAGCCGGGGACAGGAGCAAGAGACCCAGTACTTC
>-|TRBV7-2|TRBJ1-1|many
CASSSQGVAEAFF
TGTGCCAGCAGCTCACAGGGTGTGGCTGAAGCTTTCTTT
>TRBD2|TRBV7-8|TRBJ2-7|few
CASSSGTSGNYEQYF
TGTGCCAGCAGCTCCGGGACTAGCGGGAACTACGAGCAGTACTTC
>TRBD2|TRBV11-2|TRBJ2-1|-
CASSTPTSGRDNEQFF
TGTGCCAGCAGCACCCCGACTAGCGGGAGAGATAATGAGCAGTTCTTC
>TRBD2|TRBV6-2/TRBV6-3|TRBJ2-1|few
CASSYSGTSGIRGSYNEQFF
TGTGCCAGCAGTTACTCCGGGACTAGCGGGATACGAGGCTCCTACAATGAGCAGTTCTTC
>-|TRBV7-9|TRBJ2-1|-
CASSLAGRPTMTEQFF
TGTGCCAGCAGCTTAGCAGGGAGGCCTACAATGACTGAGCAGTTCTTC
>-|TRBV7-2|TRBJ2-3|-
CASSSRVEGLFTDTQYF
TGTGCCAGCAGCTCAAGGGTCGAGGGTTTGTTCACAGATACGCAGTATTTT
>-|TRBV6-2/TRBV6-3|TRBJ2-3|-
CASSYRSGTQYF
TGTGCCAGCAGTTACCGGAGCGGTACGCAGTATTTT
>TRBD1|TRBV7-9|TRBJ1-6|many
CASSFTGTDNSPLHF
TGTGCCAGCAGCTTTACCGGGACAGATAATTCACCCCTCCACTTT
>TRBD1|TRBV7-2|TRBJ1-5|few
CASSYTGDNQPQHF
TGTGCCAGCAGCTATACAGGGGACAATCAGCCCCAGCATTTT
>TRBD2|TRBV20-1|TRBJ2-5|few
CSARLAGVEETQYF
TGCAGTGCTAGACTAGCGGGAGTTGAAGAGACCCAGTACTTC